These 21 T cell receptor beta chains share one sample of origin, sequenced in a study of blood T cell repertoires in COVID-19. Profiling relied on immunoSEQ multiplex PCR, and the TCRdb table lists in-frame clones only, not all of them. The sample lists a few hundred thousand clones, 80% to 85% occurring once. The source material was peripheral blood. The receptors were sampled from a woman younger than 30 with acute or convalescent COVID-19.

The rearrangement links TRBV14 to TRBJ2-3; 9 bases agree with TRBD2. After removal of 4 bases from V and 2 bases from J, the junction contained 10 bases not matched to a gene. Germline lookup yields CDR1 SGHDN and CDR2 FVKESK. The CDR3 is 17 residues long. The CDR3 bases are TGTGCCAGCAGCCCCGGGCTAGCGGGAATGAACACAGATACGCAGTATTTT. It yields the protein CASSPGLAGMNTDTQYF.

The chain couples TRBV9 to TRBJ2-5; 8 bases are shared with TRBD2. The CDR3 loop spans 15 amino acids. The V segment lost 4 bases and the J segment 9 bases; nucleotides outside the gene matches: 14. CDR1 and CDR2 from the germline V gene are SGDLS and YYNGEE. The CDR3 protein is CASSPEPGGVSAQYF. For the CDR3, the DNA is TGTGCCAGCAGCCCCGAGCCGGGGGGGGTTTCGGCCCAGTACTTC. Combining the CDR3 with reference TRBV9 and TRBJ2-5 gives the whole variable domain DSGVTQTPKHLITATGQRVTLRCSPRSGDLSVYWYQQSLDQGLQFLIQYYNGEERAKGNILERFSAQQFPDLHSELNLSSLELGDSALYFCASSPEPGGVSAQYFGPGTRLLVL.

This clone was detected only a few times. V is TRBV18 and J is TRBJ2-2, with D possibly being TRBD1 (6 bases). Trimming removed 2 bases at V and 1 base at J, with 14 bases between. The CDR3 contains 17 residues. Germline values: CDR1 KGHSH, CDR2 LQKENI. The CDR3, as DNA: TGTGCCAGCTCACCAGGTCGGTACAGGGTGAACACCGGGGAGCTGTTTTTT. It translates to CASSPGRYRVNTGELFF.

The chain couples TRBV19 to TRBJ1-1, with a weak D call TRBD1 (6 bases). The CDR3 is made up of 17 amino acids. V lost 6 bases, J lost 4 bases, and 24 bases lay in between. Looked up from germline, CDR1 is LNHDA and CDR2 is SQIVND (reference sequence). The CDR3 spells CASSKSTGQSWITEAFF. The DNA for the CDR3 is TGTGCCAGTAGCAAATCGACAGGACAGAGTTGGATCACTGAAGCTTTCTTT.

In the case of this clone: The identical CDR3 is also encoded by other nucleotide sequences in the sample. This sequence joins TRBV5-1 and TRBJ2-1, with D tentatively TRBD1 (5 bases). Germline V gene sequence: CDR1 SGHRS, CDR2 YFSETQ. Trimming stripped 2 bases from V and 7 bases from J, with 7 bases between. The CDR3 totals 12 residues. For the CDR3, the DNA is TGCGCCAGCAGCTTATCAGGGAATGAGCAGTTCTTC. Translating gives CASSLSGNEQFF.

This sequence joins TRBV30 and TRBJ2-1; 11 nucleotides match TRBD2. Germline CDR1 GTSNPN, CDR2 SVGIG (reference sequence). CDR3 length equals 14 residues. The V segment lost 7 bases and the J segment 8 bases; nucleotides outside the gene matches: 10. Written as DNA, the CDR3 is TGTGCCTACCCACTAGCGGGAGCATCCCATGAGCAGTTCTTC. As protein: CAYPLAGASHEQFF.

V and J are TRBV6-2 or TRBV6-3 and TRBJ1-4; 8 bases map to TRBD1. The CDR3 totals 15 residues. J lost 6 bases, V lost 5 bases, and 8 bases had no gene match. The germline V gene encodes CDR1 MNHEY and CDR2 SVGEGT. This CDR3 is CASSGLGTGHEKLFF. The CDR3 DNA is TGTGCCAGCAGTGGGCTCGGGACAGGCCATGAAAAACTGTTTTTT.

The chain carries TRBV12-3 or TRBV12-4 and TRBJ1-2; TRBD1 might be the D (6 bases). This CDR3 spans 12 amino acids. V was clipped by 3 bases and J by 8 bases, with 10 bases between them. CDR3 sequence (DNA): TGTGCCAGCAGTTTTACGGGGGGCGGCTACACCTTC. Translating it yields CASSFTGGGYTF.

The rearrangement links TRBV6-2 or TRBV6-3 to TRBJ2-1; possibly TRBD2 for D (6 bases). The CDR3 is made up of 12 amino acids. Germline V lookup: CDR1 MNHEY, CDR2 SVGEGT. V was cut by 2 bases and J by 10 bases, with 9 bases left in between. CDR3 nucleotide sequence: TGTGCCAGCAGTTACGTCCGGGGGGAGCAGTTCTTC. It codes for CASSYVRGEQFF.

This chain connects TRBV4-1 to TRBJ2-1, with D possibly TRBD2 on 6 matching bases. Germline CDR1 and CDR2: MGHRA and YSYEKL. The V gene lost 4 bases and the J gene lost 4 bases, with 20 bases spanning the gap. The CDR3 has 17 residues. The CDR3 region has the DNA TGCGCCAGCAGCCTCCCCCCGGGGCGGGGTAGGTACAATGAGCAGTTCTTC. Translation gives CASSLPPGRGRYNEQFF.

The CDR3 sequence: CASSVGTGAHSGNTIYF. The CDR3, as DNA: TGTGCCAGCAGCGTGGGGACAGGGGCCCACTCTGGAAACACCATATATTTT. The chain couples TRBV5-6 to TRBJ1-3; TRBD1 aligns across 10 bases. V lost 4 bases to trimming and J lost 0 bases; unmatched junction nucleotides: 7. Germline CDR1 reads SGHDT; CDR2 reads YYEEEE. This CDR3 has 17 amino acids.

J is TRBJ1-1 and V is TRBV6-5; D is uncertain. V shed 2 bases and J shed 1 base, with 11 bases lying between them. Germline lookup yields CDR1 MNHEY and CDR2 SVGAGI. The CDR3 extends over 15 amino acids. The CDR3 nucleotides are TGTGCCAGCAGTTACGCGAGAATCCCGAACACTGAAGCTTTCTTT. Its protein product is CASSYARIPNTEAFF.

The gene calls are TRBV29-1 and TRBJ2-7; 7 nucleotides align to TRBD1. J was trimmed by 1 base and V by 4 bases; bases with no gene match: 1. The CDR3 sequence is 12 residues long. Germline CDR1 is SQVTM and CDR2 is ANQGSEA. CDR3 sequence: CSVAGQSYEQYF. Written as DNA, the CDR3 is TGCAGCGTTGCGGGACAGTCCTACGAGCAGTACTTC.

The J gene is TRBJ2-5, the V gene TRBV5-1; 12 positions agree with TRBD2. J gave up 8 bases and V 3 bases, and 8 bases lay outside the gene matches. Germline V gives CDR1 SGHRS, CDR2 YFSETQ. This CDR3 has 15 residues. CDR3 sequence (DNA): TGCGCCAGCAGCTGGACTAGCGGGACCACAGGCACCCAGTACTTC. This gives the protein CASSWTSGTTGTQYF. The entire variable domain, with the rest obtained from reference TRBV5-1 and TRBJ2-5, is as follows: KAGVTQTPRYLIKTRGQQVTLSCSPISGHRSVSWYQQTPGQGLQFLFEYFSETQRNKGNFPGRFSGRQFSNSRSEMNVSTLELGDSALYLCASSWTSGTTGTQYFGPGTRLLVL.

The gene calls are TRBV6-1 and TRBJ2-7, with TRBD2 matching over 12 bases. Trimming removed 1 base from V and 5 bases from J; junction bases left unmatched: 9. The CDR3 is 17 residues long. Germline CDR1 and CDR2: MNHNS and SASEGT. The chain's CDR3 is CASSEDITSGRIDEQYF. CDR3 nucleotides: TGTGCCAGCAGTGAAGATATAACTAGCGGGAGGATTGACGAGCAGTACTTC.

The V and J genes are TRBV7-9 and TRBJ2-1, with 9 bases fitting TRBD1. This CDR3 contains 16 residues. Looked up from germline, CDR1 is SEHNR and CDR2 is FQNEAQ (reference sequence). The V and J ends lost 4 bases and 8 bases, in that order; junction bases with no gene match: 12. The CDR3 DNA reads TGTGCCAGCAGCTCCGAGGGACAGGGAGGAATCGATGAGCAGTTCTTC. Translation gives CASSSEGQGGIDEQFF.

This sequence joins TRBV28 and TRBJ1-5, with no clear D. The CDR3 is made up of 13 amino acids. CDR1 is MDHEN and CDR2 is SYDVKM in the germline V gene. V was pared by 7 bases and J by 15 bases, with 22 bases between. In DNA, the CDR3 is TGTGCCAGCACCGGGTACCCTCGGGAATCTCGGCATTTT. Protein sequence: CASTGYPRESRHF.

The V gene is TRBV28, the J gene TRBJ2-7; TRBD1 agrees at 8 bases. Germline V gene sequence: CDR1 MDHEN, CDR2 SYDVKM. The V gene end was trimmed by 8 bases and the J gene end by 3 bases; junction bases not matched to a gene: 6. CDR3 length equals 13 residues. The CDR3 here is CASRQTGVYEQYF. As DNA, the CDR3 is TGTGCCAGCCGCCAGACAGGGGTCTACGAGCAGTACTTC. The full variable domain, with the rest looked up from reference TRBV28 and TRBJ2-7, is DVKVTQSSRYLVKRTGEKVFLECVQDMDHENMFWYRQDPGLGLRLIYFSYDVKMKEKGDIPEGYSVSREKKERFSLILESASTNQTSMYLCASRQTGVYEQYFGPGTRLTVT.

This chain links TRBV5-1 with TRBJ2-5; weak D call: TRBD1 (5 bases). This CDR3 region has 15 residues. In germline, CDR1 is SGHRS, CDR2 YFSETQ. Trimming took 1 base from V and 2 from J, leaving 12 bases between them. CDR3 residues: CASSLTGPSQETQYF. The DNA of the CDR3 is TGCGCCAGCAGCTTGACAGGCCCGTCGCAAGAGACCCAGTACTTC.

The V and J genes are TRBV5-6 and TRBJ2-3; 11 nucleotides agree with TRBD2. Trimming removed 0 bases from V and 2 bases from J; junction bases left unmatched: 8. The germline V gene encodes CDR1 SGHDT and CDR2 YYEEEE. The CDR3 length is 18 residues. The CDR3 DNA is TGTGCCAGCAGCTTGGCGGTAGCGGGAGGGATCAACACAGATACGCAGTATTTT. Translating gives CASSLAVAGGINTDTQYF. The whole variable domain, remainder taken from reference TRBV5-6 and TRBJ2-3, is DAGVTQSPTHLIKTRGQQVTLRCSPKSGHDTVSWYQQALGQGPQFIFQYYEEEERQRGNFPDRFSGHQFPNYSSELNVNALLLGDSALYLCASSLAVAGGINTDTQYFGPGTRLTVL.

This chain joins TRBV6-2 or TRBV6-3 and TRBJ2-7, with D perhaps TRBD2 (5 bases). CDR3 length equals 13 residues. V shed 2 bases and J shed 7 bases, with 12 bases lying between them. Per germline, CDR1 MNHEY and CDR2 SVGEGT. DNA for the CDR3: TGTGCCAGCAGTTACCTCACTTCGGGGGAGCAGTACTTC. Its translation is CASSYLTSGEQYF.